This T cell receptor beta chain was documented in a study of blood T cells in healthy people across ages. General study findings and limits: Unknown donor CMV status possibly confounded expanded clonotype changes. Diversity was estimated from one million T cells, and these estimates were considered underestimates. Among long-lived donors, naive CD4+ cells were more numerous and diversity higher than in aged donors.

A sample-barcoded 5' primer and a J-beta primer mix were used in a second PCR of about 7 to 12 cycles. A template-switch adaptor that had 12 random nucleotides put a tag on each cDNA molecule. TCRdb independently ran MiXCR on the 5' RACE reads; one entry per CDR3 protein. In the table there are 1.5 million to 2 million distinct CDR3 sequences, around half of which are singletons. Germline-derived CDR1 and CDR2 are SEHNR and FQNEAQ (reference sequence). J was trimmed by 5 bases and V by 2 bases; bases with no gene match: 7. The CDR3 contains 15 residues. This clonotype was observed a handful of times. Its specificity is not known.

The receptor's source is a woman aged 40 to 50 in good health. The specimen sequenced was blood. The chain has TRBV7-9 and TRBJ2-7, with 9 bases that match TRBD2. The CDR3 sequence: CASSLSGTSSHEQYF. Here the CDR3 DNA reads TGTGCCAGCAGCTTATCCGGGACTAGCAGCCACGAGCAGTACTTC.